This T cell receptor beta chain was sequenced in a study of T-cell reconstitution after alpha-beta-depleted transplantation in children. Preparing the TCRbeta library involved the use of unique molecular identifiers. Each CDR3 protein is one row after TCRdb ran MiXCR on the PCR reads. The sample yields 700,000 to 950,000 distinct CDR3 sequences, roughly 15% seen once. Whole-study results and caveats: Recipient T cells and thymic progenitors that survived gave rise to the high TCRbeta diversity observed at day 60 in some patients. Reportedly, alpha-beta T cells present about two months post-transplant originated from several hundred expanded clones of graft origin. Hyperexpanded clones declined; after one year, newly produced T cells mostly supplied diversity.

The V gene's germline CDR1 is SGHRS and CDR2 YFSETQ. The CDR3 is 12 amino acids. The V and J ends lost 3 bases and 4 bases respectively, with 5 bases between them. This clonotype appeared a few times. Its matching antigen is unknown. The sample here was PBMCs, mostly from graft donor cells, taken 360 days after TCRalphabeta/CD19-depleted stem cell transplant. V is TRBV5-1 and J is TRBJ1-5; D uncertain. This sequence originates from a male patient aged 10 to 17 who had a stem cell transplant for acute lymphoblastic leukemia, so the T cells may come from the graft donor. CDR3 protein: CASSYKNQPQHF. In DNA form, the CDR3 reads TGCGCCAGCAGCTATAAGAATCAGCCCCAGCATTTT.